The 9 T cell receptor beta chains presented below share a single source sample, sequenced in a study of blood T cell repertoires in COVID-19. Repertoires were generated with immunoSEQ multiplex PCR, while TCRdb's copy carries only in-frame clones and drops some. The table lists fewer than 500,000 clones, around nine tenths of them singletons. Sequencing input: PBMCs or T cells enriched from blood (not recorded which). The receptors come from a young woman with acute COVID-19.

This chain connects TRBV7-3 to TRBJ1-6; 11 bases fit TRBD1. Germline V gene sequence: CDR1 SGHTA, CDR2 FQGTGA. This CDR3 is built from 15 residues. V shed 6 bases and J 6 bases; nucleotides not matched to a gene: 4. CDR3 residues: CASSSGQGANSPLHF. For the CDR3, the DNA is TGTGCCAGCAGTTCAGGACAGGGGGCTAATTCACCCCTCCACTTT.

In its sample, this clone was seen a few times. The rearrangement links TRBV28 to TRBJ1-4; tentatively, D is TRBD1 (6 bases). Germline assignment: CDR1 MDHEN and CDR2 SYDVKM. CDR3 size: 17 residues. Trimming stripped 5 bases from V and 8 bases from J, with 24 bases between. CDR3 bases: TGTGCCAGCAGTATGGGTTCGGGGTACTCCCAGGGGGAAAAACTGTTTTTT. Translated: CASSMGSGYSQGEKLFF. Full variable domain (rest looked up from reference TRBV28 and TRBJ1-4): DVKVTQSSRYLVKRTGEKVFLECVQDMDHENMFWYRQDPGLGLRLIYFSYDVKMKEKGDIPEGYSVSREKKERFSLILESASTNQTSMYLCASSMGSGYSQGEKLFFGSGTQLSVL.

The V call is TRBV19, the J call TRBJ2-5, with D perhaps TRBD2 (6 bases). Germline-derived CDR1 and CDR2 are LNHDA and SQIVND (reference sequence). Trimming stripped 1 base from V and 0 bases from J, with 9 bases between. This CDR3 region has 15 residues. In nucleotides, the CDR3 is TGTGCCAGTAGTATAGGATCTAGCGACCAAGAGACCCAGTACTTC. This gives the protein CASSIGSSDQETQYF.

V is TRBV7-3 and J is TRBJ1-2, with D possibly matching TRBD1 (5 bases). The CDR3 runs to 13 residues. The germline CDR1 and CDR2 sequences are SGHTA and FQGTGA. V was cut by 5 bases and J by 4 bases, with 11 bases left in between. CDR3 bases: TGTGCCAGCAGCCCTGGACACCCCTATGGCTACACCTTC. Amino acids: CASSPGHPYGYTF.

This clone was counted once. The chain joins TRBV19 to TRBJ1-2; 11 bases line up with TRBD1. The CDR3 runs 19 residues. CDR1 LNHDA and CDR2 SQIVND come from the germline V gene (reference sequence). The ends lost 4 bases at V and 4 bases at J; junction bases unmatched: 17. CDR3 sequence (DNA): TGTGCCAGTAGTAACCACCCGGACAGGGGGCCCTATCGCCTCTATGGCTACACCTTC. It translates to CASSNHPDRGPYRLYGYTF.

The rearrangement joins TRBV6-4 to TRBJ1-4, with 7 nucleotides matching TRBD1. The CDR3 contains 16 residues. The V gene's germline CDR1 is MRHNA and CDR2 SNTAGT. The junction had 14 bases not matched to a gene; V was cut back by 10 bases and J by 3 bases. CDR3 DNA sequence: TGTGCCACCAATGGGGGACAGACTTTTGCTAATGAAAAACTGTTTTTT. As protein: CATNGGQTFANEKLFF.

CDR3 protein: CASSSASKGNTIYF. DNA of the CDR3: TGTGCCAGTAGTTCTGCGTCCAAGGGAAACACCATATATTTT. The chain has TRBV19 and TRBJ1-3; D not resolved. CDR1 is LNHDA and CDR2 is SQIVND in the germline V gene (reference sequence). This CDR3 region has 14 residues. The ends were cut back, 5 bases at V and 4 bases at J, with 12 bases in the middle.

This rearrangement joins TRBV6-5 to TRBJ2-7, with D possibly TRBD1 on 6 matching bases. Germline V lookup: CDR1 MNHEY, CDR2 SVGAGI. Trimming removed 7 bases at V and 2 bases at J, with 15 bases between. This CDR3 is built from 14 residues. CDR3 nucleotide sequence: TGTGCCAGCACTCCTGGACAGTTCACCTACGAGCAGTACTTC. Encoded protein: CASTPGQFTYEQYF.

This clone was counted only a few times. This chain's CDR3 is CASSYSGTGAHEQYF. CDR3 in DNA: TGTGCCAGCAGTTACTCCGGGACAGGGGCCCACGAGCAGTACTTC. The chain couples TRBV6-5 to TRBJ2-7; 10 bases line up with TRBD1. In germline, CDR1 is MNHEY, CDR2 SVGAGI. The CDR3 has 15 amino acids. With V trimmed by 0 bases and J by 5 bases, 4 bases remained unmatched.